This is a list of T cell receptor beta chains from one sample in a study of response to subunit inactivated influenza vaccine. TCRdb recomputed calls from the RT-PCR reads with MiXCR, one row per CDR3 protein. The profile shows approximately 680,000 distinct CDR3 sequences, around 14% of them singletons. This material consisted of PBMCs from blood, taken 11 to 12 days after vaccination. These receptors were collected from a man between 50 and 59 years old who received an inactivated influenza vaccine. CDR3s include the opening cysteine and the closing phenylalanine or tryptophan.

>TRBV11-2|TRBJ2-7
CASSGRSGHYEQYF
>TRBV7-9|TRBJ2-5
CASSPRRGQGETQYF
>TRBV20-1|TRBJ2-7
CSARGQTSGRRLAYEQYF
>TRBV28|TRBJ2-7
CATLGLTSYEQYF
>TRBV7-9|TRBJ2-1
CASSRTSGRPYNEQFF
>TRBV3-1|TRBJ1-1
CASSQGGPGAFF
>TRBV20-1|TRBJ2-1
CSARPVGLAGHNEQFF
>TRBV20-1|TRBJ2-7
CSGAGDVYEQYF
>TRBV7-8|TRBJ1-1
CASSRTYMNTEAFF
>TRBV20-1|TRBJ2-7
CSASSQGILYEQYF
>TRBV20-1|TRBJ2-7
CSARNRVHEQYF
>TRBV11-2|TRBJ1-1
CASSLSLNTEAFF
>TRBV29-1|TRBJ2-3
CSAGVVRREMADTQYF
>TRBV12-3/TRBV12-4|TRBJ2-1
CASSFGSEQFF